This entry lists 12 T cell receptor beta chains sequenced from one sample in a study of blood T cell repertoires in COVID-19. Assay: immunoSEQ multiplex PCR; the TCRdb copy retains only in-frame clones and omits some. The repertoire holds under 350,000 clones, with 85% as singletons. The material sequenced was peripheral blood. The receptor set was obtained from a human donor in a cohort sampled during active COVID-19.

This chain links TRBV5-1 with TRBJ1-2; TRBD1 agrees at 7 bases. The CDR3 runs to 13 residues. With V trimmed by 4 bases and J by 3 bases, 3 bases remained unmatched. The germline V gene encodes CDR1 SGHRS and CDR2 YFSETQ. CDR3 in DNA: TGCGCCAGCAGCAGGGACAGCCACTATGGCTACACCTTC. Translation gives CASSRDSHYGYTF.

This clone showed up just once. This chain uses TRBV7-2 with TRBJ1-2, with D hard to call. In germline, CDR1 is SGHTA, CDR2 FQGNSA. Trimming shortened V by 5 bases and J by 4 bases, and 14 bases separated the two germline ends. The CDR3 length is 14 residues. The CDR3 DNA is TGTGCCAGCAGCGCTTACCTGGAGGCCTATGGCTACACCTTC. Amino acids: CASSAYLEAYGYTF. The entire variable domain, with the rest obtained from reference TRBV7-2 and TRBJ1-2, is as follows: GAGVSQSPSNKVTEKGKDVELRCDPISGHTALYWYRQSLGQGLEFLIYFQGNSAPDKSGLPSDRFSAERTGGSVSTLTIQRTQQEDSAVYLCASSAYLEAYGYTFGSGTRLTVV.

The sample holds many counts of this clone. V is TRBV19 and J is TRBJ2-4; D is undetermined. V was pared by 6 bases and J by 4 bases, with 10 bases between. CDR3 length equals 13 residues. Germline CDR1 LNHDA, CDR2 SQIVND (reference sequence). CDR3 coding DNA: TGTGCCAGTAGAGGAGATCAAAAAAACATTCAGTACTTC. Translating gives CASRGDQKNIQYF. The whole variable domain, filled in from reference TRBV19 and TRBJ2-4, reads DGGITQSPKYLFRKEGQNVTLSCEQNLNHDAMYWYRQDPGQGLRLIYYSQIVNDFQKGDIAEGYSVSREKKESFPLTVTSAQKNPTAFYLCASRGDQKNIQYFGAGTRLSVL.

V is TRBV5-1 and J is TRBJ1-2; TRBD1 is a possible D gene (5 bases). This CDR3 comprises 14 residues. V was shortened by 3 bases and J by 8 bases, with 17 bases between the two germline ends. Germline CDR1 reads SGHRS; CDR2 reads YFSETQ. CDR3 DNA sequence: TGCGCCAGCAGCTCAGCCCAGGGATCTGGGGGCTACACCTTC. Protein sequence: CASSSAQGSGGYTF. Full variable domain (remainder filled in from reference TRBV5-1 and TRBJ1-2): KAGVTQTPRYLIKTRGQQVTLSCSPISGHRSVSWYQQTPGQGLQFLFEYFSETQRNKGNFPGRFSGRQFSNSRSEMNVSTLELGDSALYLCASSSAQGSGGYTFGSGTRLTVV.

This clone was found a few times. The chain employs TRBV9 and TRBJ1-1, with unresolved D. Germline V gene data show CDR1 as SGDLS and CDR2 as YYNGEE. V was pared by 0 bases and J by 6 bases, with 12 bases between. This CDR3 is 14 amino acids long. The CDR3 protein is CASSVDGDSPEAFF. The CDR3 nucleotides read TGTGCCAGCAGCGTAGACGGGGATAGCCCTGAAGCTTTCTTT.

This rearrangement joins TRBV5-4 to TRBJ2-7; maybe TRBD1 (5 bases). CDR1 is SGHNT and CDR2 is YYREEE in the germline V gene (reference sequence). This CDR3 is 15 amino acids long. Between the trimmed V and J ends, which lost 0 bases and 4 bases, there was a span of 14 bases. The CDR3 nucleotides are TGTGCCAGCAGCTTGGTTGGCCACCCAGGGTACGAGCAGTACTTC. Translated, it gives CASSLVGHPGYEQYF.

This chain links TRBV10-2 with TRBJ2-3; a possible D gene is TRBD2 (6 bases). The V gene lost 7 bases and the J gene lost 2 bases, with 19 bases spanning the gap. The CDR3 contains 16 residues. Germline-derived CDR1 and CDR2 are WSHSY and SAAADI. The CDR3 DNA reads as TGCGCCAGCACTACTCCGGAGGGCGTCAACACAGATACGCAGTATTTT. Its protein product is CASTTPEGVNTDTQYF.

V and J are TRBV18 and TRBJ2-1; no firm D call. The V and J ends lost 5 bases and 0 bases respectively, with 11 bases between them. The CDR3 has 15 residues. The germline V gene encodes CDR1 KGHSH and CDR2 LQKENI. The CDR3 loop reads CASSMTESSYNEQFF. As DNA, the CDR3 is TGTGCCAGCTCAATGACGGAGAGCTCCTACAATGAGCAGTTCTTC.

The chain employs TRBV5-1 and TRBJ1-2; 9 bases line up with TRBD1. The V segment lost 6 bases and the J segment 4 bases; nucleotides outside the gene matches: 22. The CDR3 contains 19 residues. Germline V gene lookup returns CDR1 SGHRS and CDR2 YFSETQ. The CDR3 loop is CASNRNPGQGSAAIYGYTF. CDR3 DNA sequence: TGCGCCAGCAATCGAAATCCGGGACAGGGCTCCGCAGCGATCTATGGCTACACCTTC. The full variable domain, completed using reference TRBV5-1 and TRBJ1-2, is KAGVTQTPRYLIKTRGQQVTLSCSPISGHRSVSWYQQTPGQGLQFLFEYFSETQRNKGNFPGRFSGRQFSNSRSEMNVSTLELGDSALYLCASNRNPGQGSAAIYGYTFGSGTRLTVV.

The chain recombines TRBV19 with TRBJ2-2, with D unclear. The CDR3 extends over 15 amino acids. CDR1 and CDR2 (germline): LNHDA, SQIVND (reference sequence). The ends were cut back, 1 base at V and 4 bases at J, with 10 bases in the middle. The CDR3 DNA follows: TGTGCCAGTAGTATAGGAGCTCTAGGCACCGGGGAGCTGTTTTTT. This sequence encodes CASSIGALGTGELFF.

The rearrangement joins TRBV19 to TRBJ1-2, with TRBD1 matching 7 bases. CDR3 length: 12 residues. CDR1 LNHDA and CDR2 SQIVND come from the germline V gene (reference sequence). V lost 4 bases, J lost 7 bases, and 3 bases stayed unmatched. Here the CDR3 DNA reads TGTGCCAGTAGTAGTACAGGGGTTGGCTACACCTTC. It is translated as CASSSTGVGYTF.

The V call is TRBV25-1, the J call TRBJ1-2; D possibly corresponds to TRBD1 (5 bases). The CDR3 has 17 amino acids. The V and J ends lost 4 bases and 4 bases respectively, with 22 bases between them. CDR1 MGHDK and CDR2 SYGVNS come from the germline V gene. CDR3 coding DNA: TGTGCCAGCAGTGTATCCACAGGTGTCCACTCGGTCTATGGCTACACCTTC. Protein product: CASSVSTGVHSVYGYTF.